This passage covers 26 T cell receptor beta chains from one sample sequenced in a study of graft-versus-host responses after intestinal transplantation (dated by TCRdb to the early 2020s). Libraries were made using the immunoSEQ multiplex PCR assay. TCRdb retrieved this table from immuneACCESS and kept in-frame rearrangements only. Not all clones are present; in checked studies, unresolved V genes account for under half, and no reason is known for the remainder. The sample includes 35,000 to 45,000 clones, with 93% observed a single time. Clones ranked in the top ten supply about 3.6% of the sample. Here the sequenced sample was PBMCs, taken 734 days after intestinal transplantation. The receptors shown here come from a human patient who received an intestinal transplant, so some T cells may come from the graft donor.

The chain combines TRBV6-1 with TRBJ1-4; D gene ambiguous. The CDR3 contains 12 residues. CDR1 and CDR2 from the germline V gene are MNHNS and SASEGT. The V end was cut by 3 bases, the J end by 5 bases, with 4 bases between. CDR3 nucleotides: TGTGCCAGCAGTGATGGGAATGAAAAACTGTTTTTT. This gives the protein CASSDGNEKLFF.

The V gene is TRBV10-3, the J gene TRBJ2-7; weak D call: TRBD2 (6 bases). The CDR3 length is 14 residues. Trimming left V 6 bases short and J 0 bases short, with 12 bases between. Germline V gene lookup returns CDR1 ENHRY and CDR2 SYGVKD. The CDR3 DNA reads TGTGCCATCAGAAGCGACGGGAGCTCCTACGAGCAGTACTTC. Protein sequence: CAIRSDGSSYEQYF.

The rearrangement links TRBV7-9 to TRBJ2-2, with TRBD1 matching over 7 bases. In germline, CDR1 is SEHNR, CDR2 FQNEAQ (reference sequence). The CDR3 covers 17 residues. V was clipped by 0 bases and J by 4 bases; unmatched bases: 8. CDR3 in amino acids: CASSLALGQQSTGELFF. In nucleotides, the CDR3 is TGTGCCAGCAGCTTAGCACTGGGACAGCAGAGCACCGGGGAGCTGTTTTTT. The full variable domain, its missing parts supplied by reference TRBV7-9 and TRBJ2-2, is DTGVSQNPRHKITKRGQNVTFRCDPISEHNRLYWYRQTLGQGPEFLTYFQNEAQLEKSRLLSDRFSAERPKGSFSTLEIQRTEQGDSAMYLCASSLALGQQSTGELFFGEGSRLTVL.

Concerning this clone: Mismatch with germline at one junction end may stem from a read error. This chain uses TRBV11-3 with TRBJ1-1; 9 nucleotides match TRBD1. CDR1 SGHNT and CDR2 YENEEA come from the germline V gene. The CDR3 covers 13 residues. The CDR3 DNA reads TGTGCCAGCAGCCGGGACAGGGAAGATGAAACTTTCTTT. Encoded protein: CASSRDREDETFF.

The rearrangement uses TRBV27 and TRBJ2-7; no clear D gene. V was trimmed by 0 bases and J by 2 bases, leaving 8 bases between them. The CDR3 length is 14 residues. In germline, CDR1 is MNHEY, CDR2 SMNVEV (reference sequence). CDR3 protein: CASSLSPSPYEQYF. DNA of the CDR3: TGTGCCAGCAGTTTATCGCCTTCCCCCTACGAGCAGTACTTC.

This clone has only one observation. This rearrangement joins TRBV18 to TRBJ1-3; D unclear. The germline V gene has CDR1 KGHSH and CDR2 LQKENI. The CDR3 loop spans 15 amino acids. Trimming cost V 2 bases and J 6 bases, with 14 bases left between them. The CDR3 loop reads CASSPGQGLENTIYF. The CDR3 coding sequence is TGTGCCAGCTCACCAGGTCAAGGGCTTGAAAACACCATATATTTT. The full variable domain, its missing parts supplied by reference TRBV18 and TRBJ1-3, is NAGVMQNPRHLVRRRGQEARLRCSPMKGHSHVYWYRQLPEEGLKFMVYLQKENIIDESGMPKERFSAEFPKEGPSILRIQQVVRGDSAAYFCASSPGQGLENTIYFGEGSWLTVV.

The rearrangement links TRBV27 to TRBJ2-7; no clear D gene. The CDR3 has 13 residues. Trimming cost V 5 bases and J 3 bases, with 11 bases left between them. Germline-derived CDR1 and CDR2 are MNHEY and SMNVEV (reference sequence). Here the CDR3 reads CASSRYTDYEQYF. CDR3 nucleotides: TGTGCCAGCAGTAGATACACCGACTACGAGCAGTACTTC.

The chain employs TRBV19 and TRBJ2-4; D possibly uses TRBD1 or TRBD2 (5 bases each). Per the germline V gene, CDR1 is LNHDA and CDR2 is SQIVND (reference sequence). The CDR3 consists of 15 residues. V was cut by 4 bases and J by 2 bases, with 12 bases left in between. This CDR3 reads CASSTIRESKNIQYF. The DNA for the CDR3 is TGTGCCAGTAGTACCATCAGGGAGTCCAAAAACATTCAGTACTTC.

The rearrangement links TRBV5-1 to TRBJ1-2; D not certain. The ends were cut back, 2 bases at V and 8 bases at J, with 22 bases in the middle. Looked up from germline, CDR1 is SGHRS and CDR2 is YFSETQ. The CDR3 totals 16 residues. The CDR3 loop reads CASSLFPAETSGGYTF. In DNA, the CDR3 is TGCGCCAGCAGCTTATTTCCCGCCGAGACCTCGGGGGGCTACACCTTC.

This chain connects TRBV6-1 to TRBJ1-1; maybe TRBD1 (6 bases). Trimming left V 8 bases short and J 0 bases short, with 10 bases between. Germline CDR1 MNHNS, CDR2 SASEGT. There are 13 residues in the CDR3. CDR3 DNA sequence: TGTGCCAGCCTAGACAGGATGAACACTGAAGCTTTCTTT. Translation: CASLDRMNTEAFF.

This chain links TRBV7-9 with TRBJ1-2; D ambiguous. The germline V gene encodes CDR1 SEHNR and CDR2 FQNEAQ (reference sequence). V lost 1 base to trimming and J lost 4 bases, with 7 bases between them. CDR3 length equals 13 residues. The CDR3 nucleotides are TGTGCCAGCAGCTTAGTCGGAACCTATGGCTACACCTTC. Residues: CASSLVGTYGYTF. Combining the CDR3 with reference TRBV7-9 and TRBJ1-2 gives the whole variable domain DTGVSQNPRHKITKRGQNVTFRCDPISEHNRLYWYRQTLGQGPEFLTYFQNEAQLEKSRLLSDRFSAERPKGSFSTLEIQRTEQGDSAMYLCASSLVGTYGYTFGSGTRLTVV.

V is TRBV6-6 and J is TRBJ2-3; D might be TRBD2 (6 bases). Trimming took 4 bases from V and 6 from J, leaving 11 bases between them. Germline loops: CDR1 MNHNY, CDR2 SVGAGI (reference sequence). The CDR3 is 13 residues long. This CDR3 reads CASSFPGLDTQYF. The CDR3 DNA follows: TGTGCCAGCAGTTTCCCGGGACTGGATACGCAGTATTTT.

The genes are TRBV2 and TRBJ2-1; 7 bases agree with TRBD2. J lost 9 bases, V lost 7 bases, and 3 bases had no gene match. Germline V gives CDR1 SNHLY, CDR2 FYNNEI. The CDR3 has 11 residues. DNA for the CDR3: TGTGCCAGCAAAGCGGGAACTGAGCAGTTCTTC. This encodes CASKAGTEQFF.

This clone was observed once. The chain links TRBV11-1 to TRBJ1-1, with TRBD1 matching over 7 bases. The V gene's germline CDR1 is SGHAT and CDR2 FQDESV (reference sequence). The CDR3 has 17 residues. The V and J ends lost 5 bases and 0 bases, in that order; junction bases with no gene match: 12. CDR3 nucleotide sequence: TGTGCCAGCAGCCTGCGCGCCGGAGGGGGCATGAACACTGAAGCTTTCTTT. Translated: CASSLRAGGGMNTEAFF. Full variable domain (remainder filled in from reference TRBV11-1 and TRBJ1-1): EAEVAQSPRYKITEKSQAVAFWCDPISGHATLYWYRQILGQGPELLVQFQDESVVDDSQLPKDRFSAERLKGVDSTLKIQPAELGDSAMYLCASSLRAGGGMNTEAFFGQGTRLTVV.

The chain employs TRBV11-3 and TRBJ2-5; the D is unclear. Germline V lookup: CDR1 SGHNT, CDR2 YENEEA. Trimming pared 3 bases from V and 1 base from J, leaving 6 bases between. The CDR3 extends over 13 amino acids. CDR3 in amino acids: CASSFGSQETQYF. The CDR3 coding sequence is TGTGCCAGCAGCTTCGGGTCCCAAGAGACCCAGTACTTC.

V gene TRBV7-3 combines with J gene TRBJ1-2; perhaps TRBD1 as D (5 bases). The germline V gene has CDR1 SGHTA and CDR2 FQGTGA. The germline V and J ends were trimmed by 2 bases and 0 bases, with 10 bases remaining between them. The CDR3 runs to 15 residues. The DNA of the CDR3 is TGTGCCAGCAGCTTATTAGCAGGGACTAACTATGGCTACACCTTC. It encodes CASSLLAGTNYGYTF.

The gene calls are TRBV10-3 and TRBJ1-2; D perhaps matches TRBD1 (6 bases). The germline V gene encodes CDR1 ENHRY and CDR2 SYGVKD. This CDR3 contains 14 residues. The V end lost 8 bases, the J end lost 0 bases, and 13 bases lay between the germline ends. The CDR3 loop is CAILDSISNYGYTF. CDR3 DNA: TGTGCCATCCTGGACAGCATTTCTAACTATGGCTACACCTTC.

V usage is TRBV5-1 and J usage is TRBJ2-7; D is uncertain. V lost 0 bases and J 1 base, leaving 8 bases between the germline ends. The CDR3 spans 14 residues. CDR1 and CDR2 from the germline V gene are SGHRS and YFSETQ. CDR3 residues: CASSLGPGSYEQYF. The CDR3 DNA reads as TGCGCCAGCAGCTTGGGACCAGGATCCTACGAGCAGTACTTC. Full variable domain (remainder filled in from reference TRBV5-1 and TRBJ2-7): KAGVTQTPRYLIKTRGQQVTLSCSPISGHRSVSWYQQTPGQGLQFLFEYFSETQRNKGNFPGRFSGRQFSNSRSEMNVSTLELGDSALYLCASSLGPGSYEQYFGPGTRLTVT.

This chain uses TRBV6-5 with TRBJ2-3, with D unresolved. CDR1 is MNHEY, CDR2 SVGAGI, per germline. The CDR3 covers 13 residues. Trimming shortened V by 0 bases and J by 0 bases, and 1 base separated the two germline ends. CDR3 DNA sequence: TGTGCCAGCAGTTACTCTAGCACAGATACGCAGTATTTT. Protein product: CASSYSSTDTQYF.

The rearrangement joins TRBV7-2 to TRBJ1-6, with TRBD1 as a possible D gene (6 bases). V was shortened by 5 bases and J by 6 bases, with 17 bases between the two germline ends. The CDR3 loop spans 16 amino acids. CDR1 and CDR2 from the germline V gene are SGHTA and FQGNSA. For the CDR3, the DNA is TGTGCCAGCAGCGGACTTCAGGGGTTTGGTAATTCACCCCTCCACTTT. Translated, it gives CASSGLQGFGNSPLHF.

The chain couples TRBV7-9 to TRBJ2-5; tentative D call: TRBD1 (6 bases). V shed 1 base and J shed 1 base, with 10 bases lying between them. Germline lookup yields CDR1 SEHNR and CDR2 FQNEAQ (reference sequence). The CDR3 length is 15 residues. The chain's CDR3 is CASSLEDSLQETQYF. DNA for the CDR3: TGTGCCAGCAGCTTAGAGGACAGCCTCCAAGAGACCCAGTACTTC.

The V gene is TRBV18, the J gene TRBJ1-1; 8 bases agree with TRBD1. V gave up 3 bases and J gave up 4 bases; unmatched junction bases: 10. The V gene's germline CDR1 is KGHSH and CDR2 LQKENI. This CDR3 spans 16 amino acids. The CDR3 region is CASSPTPRGPGTEAFF. In nucleotides, the CDR3 is TGTGCCAGCTCACCTACCCCCAGGGGGCCTGGCACTGAAGCTTTCTTT.

The rearrangement links TRBV15 to TRBJ1-4, with unresolved D. The germline V gene has CDR1 LNHNV and CDR2 YYDKDF (reference sequence). This CDR3 is 14 amino acids long. The V end was cut by 0 bases, the J end by 5 bases, with 7 bases between. The CDR3 region has the DNA TGTGCCACCAGCAGAGAGACTTTCAATGAAAAACTGTTTTTT. Translation: CATSRETFNEKLFF.

The genes are TRBV11-2 and TRBJ2-3, with D unresolved. CDR1 is SGHAT and CDR2 is FQNNGV in the germline V gene. V lost 5 bases and J 2 bases, leaving 17 bases between the germline ends. CDR3 length equals 16 residues. The CDR3 protein is CASSPPRVSPTDTQYF. The CDR3 DNA sequence: TGTGCCAGCAGCCCCCCCCGGGTCTCACCCACAGATACGCAGTATTTT.

The J gene is TRBJ2-3, the V gene TRBV5-4; 7 bases align to TRBD1. The length of the CDR3 is 13 residues. V lost 4 bases and J lost 6; bases outside the gene matches: 5. Germline values: CDR1 SGHNT, CDR2 YYREEE (reference sequence). In DNA, the CDR3 is TGTGCCAGCAGCGTACAGGGGCGGGATACGCAGTATTTT. Its translation is CASSVQGRDTQYF.

The V call is TRBV6-1, the J call TRBJ2-7; 7 nucleotides align to TRBD2. With 2 bases clipped from V and 3 bases from J, the junction kept 4 bases outside the gene matches. CDR3 length: 14 amino acids. CDR1 MNHNS and CDR2 SASEGT come from the germline V gene. For the CDR3, the DNA is TGTGCCAGCAGTGAAATGGGACTACTCTACGAGCAGTACTTC. This translates into CASSEMGLLYEQYF.